Detailed here is one TCR beta chain. Germline assignment: CDR1 LNHDA and CDR2 SQIVND (reference sequence). Trimming removed 0 bases at V and 4 bases at J, with 12 bases between. The CDR3 runs 15 residues. The record originates from a study of OX40 agonist ivuxolimab in advanced cancers. Study details: The patients' treatment was ivuxolimab, an agonistic anti-OX40 (CD134) antibody. Administration of intravenous ivuxolimab to patients occurred every 2 weeks at 0.01 to 10 mg/kg.

This table comes from immunoSEQ multiplex PCR, and its TCRdb copy is limited to in-frame clones, with some not included. The sample records 100,000 to 130,000 clones, 85% to 95% being singletons. The chain combines TRBV19 with TRBJ2-5; D unresolved. The origin of this receptor is an adult with an advanced solid tumor such as melanoma, head and neck, liver or kidney cancer. Sequences were derived from CD4+ or CD8+ T cells sorted from blood, sampled in a trial of the OX40 agonist ivuxolimab. CDR3 region: CASSIDITARETQYF. As DNA, the CDR3 is TGTGCCAGTAGTATAGATATAACAGCTCGAGAGACCCAGTACTTC.